Detailed here is one T cell receptor (beta chain). These data come from a study of T cells in Graves' hyperthyroidism and ophthalmopathy. RNA transcripts provided the source from which TCR beta CDR3 regions were amplified. The TCR CDR3 was amplified in a first-round RT-PCR using the HTBI primer set. TCRdb independently ran MiXCR on the multiplex PCR reads; one entry per CDR3 protein. The profile shows about 540,000 distinct CDR3 sequences, 40% to 55% of them singletons. Hyperthyroidism of Graves' type that showed no ophthalmopathy progression within 18 months was stable. Researchers barred patients who had uncontrolled infection, other autoimmune disease, pregnancy or lactation. CDR1 and CDR2 from the germline V gene are LNHDA and SQIVND (reference sequence). The CDR3 is 16 residues long. V dropped 3 bases and J dropped 2; count of bases not matched to a gene: 5.

The rearrangement links TRBV19 to TRBJ2-5, with 11 bases that match TRBD2. The TCR was taken from a woman between 18 and 30 years old with Graves' hyperthyroidism. Sequencing was done on a sample of peripheral blood or thyroid tissue (not recorded which). The CDR3 bases are TGTGCCAGTAGTATGGTTAGCGGGAGGGCTCAAGAGACCCAGTACTTC. It is translated as CASSMVSGRAQETQYF.